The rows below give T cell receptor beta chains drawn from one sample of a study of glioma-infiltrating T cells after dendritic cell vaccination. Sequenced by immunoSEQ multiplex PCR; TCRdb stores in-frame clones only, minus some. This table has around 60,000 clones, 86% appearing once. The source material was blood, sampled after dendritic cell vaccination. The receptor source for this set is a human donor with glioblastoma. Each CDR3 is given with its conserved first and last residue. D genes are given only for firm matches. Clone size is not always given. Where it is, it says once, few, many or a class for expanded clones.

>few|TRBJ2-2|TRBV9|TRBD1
CASTGQGGNTGELFF
TGTGCCAGCACCGGACAGGGAGGAAACACCGGGGAGCTGTTTTTT
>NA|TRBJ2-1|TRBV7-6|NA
CASSLSESSYNEQFF
TGTGCCAGCAGCTTAAGCGAGAGCTCCTACAATGAGCAGTTCTTC
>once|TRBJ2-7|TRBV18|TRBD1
CASSLGQGYEQYF
TGTGCCAGCTCACTGGGACAGGGCTACGAGCAGTACTTC
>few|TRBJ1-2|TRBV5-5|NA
CASSLGGGDGYTF
TGTGCCAGCAGCTTGGGTGGGGGCGATGGCTACACCTTC
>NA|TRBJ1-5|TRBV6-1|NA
CASSDRVRHEAQHF
TGTGCCAGCAGTGACAGGGTGCGCCACGAAGCCCAGCATTTT
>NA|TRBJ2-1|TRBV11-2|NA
CASSRRGYNEQFF
TGTGCCAGCAGCCGCCGGGGCTACAATGAGCAGTTCTTC
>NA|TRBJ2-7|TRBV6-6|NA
CASSYSGADEQYF
TGTGCCAGCAGTTACTCAGGGGCCGACGAGCAGTACTTC
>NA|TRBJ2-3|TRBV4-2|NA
CASSSVGTQPDTQYF
TGTGCCAGCAGCTCCGTCGGGACACAGCCAGATACGCAGTATTTT
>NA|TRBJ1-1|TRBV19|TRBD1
CAILQGQGTEAFF
TGTGCCATTCTGCAAGGACAGGGCACTGAAGCTTTCTTT
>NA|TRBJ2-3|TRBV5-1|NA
CASSFYQASRRTDTQYF
TGCGCCAGCAGCTTTTATCAGGCGTCCCGACGCACAGATACGCAGTATTTT
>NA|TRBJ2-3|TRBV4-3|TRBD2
CASSHKTGLAGDSSTDTQYF
TGCGCCAGCAGCCACAAAACGGGACTAGCGGGAGACTCTAGCACAGATACGCAGTATTTT
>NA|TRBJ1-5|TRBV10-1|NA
CASSAGFNQPQHF
TGCGCCAGCAGTGCCGGGTTTAATCAGCCCCAGCATTTT
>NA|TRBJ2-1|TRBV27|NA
CASATRGNYNEQFF
TGTGCCAGCGCGACTCGGGGGAACTACAATGAGCAGTTCTTC
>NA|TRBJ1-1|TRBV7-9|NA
CASGQTGPSEAFF
TGTGCCAGCGGTCAGACAGGTCCCTCTGAAGCTTTCTTT
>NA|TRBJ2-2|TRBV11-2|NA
CASSLGGGPNTGELFF
TGTGCCAGCAGCTTAGGCGGGGGCCCGAACACCGGGGAGCTGTTTTTT
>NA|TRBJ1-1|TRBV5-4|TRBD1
CASSGDRAGTEAFF
TGTGCCAGCAGCGGGGACAGGGCGGGGACTGAAGCTTTCTTT
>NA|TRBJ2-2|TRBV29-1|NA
CSAWGPSSGNTGELFF
TGCAGCGCGTGGGGGCCGTCTAGCGGAAACACCGGGGAGCTGTTTTTT
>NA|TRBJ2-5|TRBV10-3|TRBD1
CAISEGGQRETQYF
TGTGCCATCAGTGAGGGGGGACAGCGAGAGACCCAGTACTTC
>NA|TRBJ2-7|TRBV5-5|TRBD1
CASSVRDRGYEQYF
TGTGCCAGCAGCGTCCGGGACAGGGGTTACGAGCAGTACTTC
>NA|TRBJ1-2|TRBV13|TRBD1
CASSFDGTGGYTF
TGTGCCAGCAGCTTCGACGGGACAGGGGGCTACACCTTC
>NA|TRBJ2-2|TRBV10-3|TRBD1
CAISGGQGANTGELFF
TGTGCCATCAGTGGGGGACAGGGGGCGAACACCGGGGAGCTGTTTTTT
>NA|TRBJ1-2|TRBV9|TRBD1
CASSYRDRGYGYTF
TGTGCCAGCAGCTACCGGGACAGAGGCTATGGCTACACCTTC
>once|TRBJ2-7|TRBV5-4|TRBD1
CASSLVGQGDSEQYF
TGTGCCAGCAGCTTGGTGGGACAGGGGGATTCCGAGCAGTACTTC
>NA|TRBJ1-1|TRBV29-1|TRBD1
CSVPGTGLNTEAFF
TGCAGCGTTCCTGGGACAGGGCTGAACACTGAAGCTTTCTTT
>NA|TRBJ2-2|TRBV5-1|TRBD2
CASSGGTSGNPGELFF
TGCGCCAGCAGCGGAGGGACTAGCGGGAATCCCGGGGAGCTGTTTTTT
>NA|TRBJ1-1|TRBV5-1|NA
CASSEDLNREKGTEAFF
TGCGCCAGCAGCGAAGACCTTAACAGGGAAAAGGGGACTGAAGCTTTCTTT
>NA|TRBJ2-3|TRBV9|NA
CASSAHQGGSTDTQYF
TGTGCCAGCAGCGCTCACCAGGGCGGCAGCACAGATACGCAGTATTTT
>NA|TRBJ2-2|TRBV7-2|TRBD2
CASSPLAGGPGELFF
TGTGCCAGCAGCCCCTTAGCGGGGGGGCCCGGGGAGCTGTTTTTT
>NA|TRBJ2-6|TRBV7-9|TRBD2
CASSLAGGSPGANVLTF
TGTGCCAGCAGCTTAGCGGGAGGGAGCCCTGGGGCCAACGTCCTGACTTTC
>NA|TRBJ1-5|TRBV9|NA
CASSGGGSQPQHF
TGTGCCAGCAGCGGCGGAGGGAGTCAGCCCCAGCATTTT
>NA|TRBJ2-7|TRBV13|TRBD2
CASSPWTSGGEQYF
TGTGCCAGCAGCCCCTGGACTAGCGGAGGGGAGCAGTACTTC
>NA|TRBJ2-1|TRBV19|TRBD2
CASSITGGAYNEQFF
TGTGCCAGTAGTATAACTGGGGGGGCCTACAATGAGCAGTTCTTC
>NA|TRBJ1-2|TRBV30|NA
CAWSGAGSYTNYGYTF
TGTGCCTGGAGTGGCGCGGGGTCATATACCAACTATGGCTACACCTTC
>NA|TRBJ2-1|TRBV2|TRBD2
CASRSGTGGDYNEQFF
TGTGCCAGCAGATCCGGAACGGGAGGAGACTACAATGAGCAGTTCTTC
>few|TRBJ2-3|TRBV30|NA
CAGVPRVSTDTQYF
TGTGCTGGGGTCCCCAGGGTTAGCACAGATACGCAGTATTTT
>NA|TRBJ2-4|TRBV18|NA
CASSPPLGHIQYF
TGTGCCAGCTCACCACCGCTGGGGCACATTCAGTACTTC
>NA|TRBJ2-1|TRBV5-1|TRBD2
CASGGGQPYNEQFF
TGCGCCTCCGGGGGGGGACAACCGTACAATGAGCAGTTCTTC
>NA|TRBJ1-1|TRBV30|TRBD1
CACDRGPNTEAFF
TGTGCCTGCGACAGGGGACCGAACACTGAAGCTTTCTTT
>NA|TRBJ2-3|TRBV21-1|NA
CASSKGGSGRKTTDTQYF
TGTGCCAGCAGCAAAGGGGGAAGCGGGAGAAAGACAACAGATACGCAGTATTTT
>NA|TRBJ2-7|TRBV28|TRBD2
CASSSGSTEQYF
TGTGCCAGCAGTAGCGGGAGCACAGAGCAGTACTTC
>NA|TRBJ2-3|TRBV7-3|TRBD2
CASSLAPRGAGGTDTQYF
TGTGCCAGCAGCTTAGCACCTCGTGGAGCGGGAGGGACAGATACGCAGTATTTT
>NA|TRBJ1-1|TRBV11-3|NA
CASSPDRGRNTEAFF
TGTGCCAGCAGCCCCGACCGGGGGAGGAACACTGAAGCTTTCTTT
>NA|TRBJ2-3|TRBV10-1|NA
CASSSGGVGSTAQYF
TGCGCCAGCAGCTCGGGTGGGGTGGGCTCGACAGCGCAGTATTTT
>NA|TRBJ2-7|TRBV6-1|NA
CASGETRIYEQYF
TGTGCCAGTGGGGAGACTCGAATCTACGAGCAGTACTTC
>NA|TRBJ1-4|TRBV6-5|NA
CASRETEVNEKLFF
TGTGCCAGCAGGGAGACAGAGGTTAATGAAAAACTGTTTTTT
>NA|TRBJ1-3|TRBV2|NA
CASSEGRGSGNTIYF
TGTGCCAGCAGTGAAGGGAGGGGTTCTGGAAACACCATATATTTT
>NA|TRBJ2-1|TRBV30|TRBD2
CAWSASSGVYNEQFF
TGTGCCTGGAGTGCATCGAGCGGGGTCTACAATGAGCAGTTCTTC
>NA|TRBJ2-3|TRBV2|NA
CAKRGTAEWTSTDTQYF
TGTGCCAAAAGGGGGACGGCTGAGTGGACTAGCACAGATACGCAGTATTTT
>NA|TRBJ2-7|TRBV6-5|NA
CASSPPGDGAYEQYF
TGTGCCAGCAGCCCCCCGGGGGACGGCGCCTACGAGCAGTACTTC
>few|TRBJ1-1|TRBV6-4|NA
CASSVSQQTEAFF
TGTGCCAGCAGTGTCTCCCAACAAACTGAAGCTTTCTTT
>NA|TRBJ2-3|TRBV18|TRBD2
CASSPTVMGLADTQYF
TGTGCCAGCTCACCAACTGTTATGGGACTAGCAGATACGCAGTATTTT
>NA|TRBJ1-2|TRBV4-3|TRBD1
CASSQVTGESSYGYTF
TGCGCCAGCAGCCAAGTGACAGGGGAATCCTCCTATGGCTACACCTTC